This TCR beta chain was captured by sequencing in a study of blood T cells in healthy people across ages. Together with a sample-barcoded 5' primer, a J-beta primer mix was included in a second PCR lasting about 7 to 11 cycles. TCRdb redid the calling of the 5' RACE reads with MiXCR, one entry per CDR3 protein. This table holds 1.5 million to 2 million distinct CDR3 sequences, approximately 50% found once. The CDR3 sequence is 20 residues long. CDR1 and CDR2 from the germline V gene are MNHEY and SMNVEV (reference sequence). Trimming took 2 bases from V and 4 from J, leaving 30 bases between them. The rearrangement uses TRBV27 and TRBJ2-7; maybe TRBD2 (5 bases). The sequence came from a woman aged 40 to 50 in good health. The sample was blood. The CDR3 coding sequence is TGTGCCAGCAGTTTAAAAAAGTGGAGGAACGGGCCGTTTCCGGTTTACGAGCAGTACTTC. It codes for CASSLKKWRNGPFPVYEQYF.